These 32 T cell receptor beta chains were all obtained from the same sample, sequenced in a study of control samples from healthy donors and cancer patients. The data were produced by immunoSEQ multiplex PCR, yet TCRdb's version contains in-frame clones alone and is incomplete. The sample carries around 70,000 clones, about 83% recorded once. Input material: blood. The receptors were sampled from a man in his 60s in good health.

The rearrangement uses TRBV5-6 and TRBJ1-1; maybe TRBD1 (6 bases). V was trimmed by 3 bases and J by 3 bases, leaving 6 bases between them. CDR3 length equals 12 residues. In germline, CDR1 is SGHDT, CDR2 YYEEEE. The CDR3 nucleotides read TGTGCCAGCAGCTGGACAGACACTGAAGCTTTCTTT. This encodes CASSWTDTEAFF.

The chain joins TRBV18 to TRBJ2-7; D is unresolved. The CDR3 length is 14 residues. Germline lookup yields CDR1 KGHSH and CDR2 LQKENI. V lost 2 bases and J 0 bases, leaving 8 bases between the germline ends. The CDR3, as DNA: TGTGCCAGCTCACCAGAGACCACCTCCTACGAGCAGTACTTC. Translation: CASSPETTSYEQYF.

The chain is built from TRBV7-9 and TRBJ2-7; TRBD2 aligns across 13 bases. This CDR3 has 16 residues. V was pared by 5 bases and J by 2 bases, with 6 bases of the junction left unmatched. The germline V gene encodes CDR1 SEHNR and CDR2 FQNEAQ (reference sequence). CDR3 in amino acids: CASSPIGTSGAYEQYF. The DNA of the CDR3 is TGTGCCAGCAGCCCCATCGGGACTAGCGGGGCCTACGAGCAGTACTTC.

The CDR3 sequence is CASSGTGTGLYGYTF. DNA of the CDR3: TGTGCCAGCAGCGGTACCGGGACAGGGCTCTATGGCTACACCTTC. The V call is TRBV6-6, the J call TRBJ1-2; 9 bases fit TRBD1. V shed 6 bases and J 4 bases; nucleotides not matched to a gene: 9. Germline CDR1 is MNHNY and CDR2 is SVGAGI (reference sequence). The CDR3 consists of 15 residues.

The V call is TRBV30, the J call TRBJ1-5; no clear D gene. CDR3 length: 14 amino acids. The germline V and J ends were trimmed by 0 bases and 1 base, with 7 bases remaining between them. CDR1 is GTSNPN, CDR2 SVGIG, per germline (reference sequence). The CDR3 loop reads CAWSVGESNQPQHF. CDR3 coding DNA: TGTGCCTGGAGTGTTGGGGAGAGCAATCAGCCCCAGCATTTT.

The CDR3 sequence is CASSPSGLSTDTQYF. For the CDR3, the DNA is TGTGCCAGCTCACCTTCAGGGCTAAGCACAGATACGCAGTATTTT. V is TRBV18 and J is TRBJ2-3; D is possibly TRBD1 (5 bases). Germline CDR1 is KGHSH and CDR2 is LQKENI. V was trimmed by 3 bases and J by 0 bases, leaving 10 bases between them. The CDR3 runs 15 residues.

The chain combines TRBV6-5 with TRBJ1-6; D gene ambiguous. Deletions cut 7 bases from V and 9 bases from J, with 16 bases between. The CDR3 is made up of 14 amino acids. Germline values: CDR1 MNHEY, CDR2 SVGAGI. CDR3 DNA sequence: TGTGCCAGCACCCGAGGGTACAGCGGTTCACCCCTCCACTTT. Residues: CASTRGYSGSPLHF.

The V and J genes are TRBV12-3 or TRBV12-4 and TRBJ1-2; a possible D gene is TRBD1 (5 bases). The CDR3 is made up of 12 amino acids. V was shortened by 7 bases and J by 3 bases, with 9 bases between the two germline ends. CDR3 in amino acids: CASKKGDYGYTF. The CDR3 DNA follows: TGTGCCAGCAAAAAAGGGGACTATGGCTACACCTTC.

This chain connects TRBV3-1 (or the pseudogene TRBV3-2) to TRBJ1-6; D not resolved. Per germline, CDR1 LGHDT and CDR2 YNNKEL (reference sequence). The CDR3 is 16 amino acids. The germline V and J ends were trimmed by 1 base and 10 bases, with 17 bases remaining between them. The CDR3: CASSQVPGLDYSPLHF. The CDR3 DNA sequence: TGTGCCAGCAGCCAAGTCCCCGGGCTAGACTACTCACCCCTCCACTTT.

The rearrangement joins TRBV12-1 to TRBJ2-7; the D segment call TRBD1 is taken from the table without a DNA check. TRBV12-1 is flagged as a pseudogene. This CDR3 has 18 amino acids. The CDR3 coding sequence is TGTGCCAGCAGCACCCCTTGGGTATACAGAATCGACTCCTACGAGCAGTACTTC. Its translation: CASSTPWVYRIDSYEQYF.

V usage is TRBV5-6 and J usage is TRBJ2-7; D possibly corresponds to TRBD2 (6 bases). The CDR3 is 13 amino acids. Germline assignment: CDR1 SGHDT and CDR2 YYEEEE. The V gene lost 3 bases and the J gene lost 2 bases, with 9 bases spanning the gap. CDR3 bases: TGTGCCAGCAGCTCGGGACTGACCTACGAGCAGTACTTC. It is translated as CASSSGLTYEQYF.

The chain carries TRBV9 and TRBJ2-1, with 9 bases fitting TRBD2. Germline CDR1 and CDR2: SGDLS and YYNGEE. This CDR3 has 16 amino acids. V dropped 3 bases and J dropped 7; count of bases not matched to a gene: 11. CDR3 sequence (DNA): TGTGCCAGCAGCGCCCGTGGGGCGGGAGGGCAAAATGAGCAGTTCTTC. Its protein product is CASSARGAGGQNEQFF. The whole variable domain, remainder taken from reference TRBV9 and TRBJ2-1, is DSGVTQTPKHLITATGQRVTLRCSPRSGDLSVYWYQQSLDQGLQFLIQYYNGEERAKGNILERFSAQQFPDLHSELNLSSLELGDSALYFCASSARGAGGQNEQFFGPGTRLTVL.

As for this clone: Within the sample, other DNA sequences also encode this same CDR3. This chain connects TRBV5-6 to TRBJ2-1; no firm D call. Trimming removed 3 bases at V and 4 bases at J, with 2 bases between. The CDR3 has 11 amino acids. Germline lookup yields CDR1 SGHDT and CDR2 YYEEEE. In DNA form, the CDR3 reads TGTGCCAGCAGCTCTTACAATGAGCAGTTCTTC. Its protein is CASSSYNEQFF.

This sequence joins TRBV19 and TRBJ2-1, with TRBD2 matching over 9 bases. V lost 5 bases, J lost 7 bases, and 6 bases stayed unmatched. Germline V CDR1 and CDR2: LNHDA, SQIVND (reference sequence). This CDR3 contains 14 residues. The CDR3 sequence: CASSFGTSSNEQFF. DNA of the CDR3: TGTGCCAGTAGTTTTGGGACTAGCTCGAATGAGCAGTTCTTC. Drawing the rest from reference TRBV19 and TRBJ2-1, the complete variable domain is DGGITQSPKYLFRKEGQNVTLSCEQNLNHDAMYWYRQDPGQGLRLIYYSQIVNDFQKGDIAEGYSVSREKKESFPLTVTSAQKNPTAFYLCASSFGTSSNEQFFGPGTRLTVL.

Here the CDR3 DNA reads TGTGCCAGCAGTTTCTGGACTCTAAATGAGCAGTTCTTC. Protein product: CASSFWTLNEQFF. This chain connects TRBV27 to TRBJ2-1; maybe TRBD2 (5 bases). Per germline, CDR1 MNHEY and CDR2 SMNVEV (reference sequence). Deletions cut 3 bases from V and 7 bases from J, with 10 bases between. The CDR3 is made up of 13 amino acids.

A single count supports this clone. The rearrangement uses TRBV4-1 and TRBJ1-2; D is unclear. Germline V gives CDR1 MGHRA, CDR2 YSYEKL. The CDR3 is made up of 15 amino acids. Trimming left V 3 bases short and J 0 bases short, with 11 bases between. The CDR3, as DNA: TGCGCCAGCAGCCATATACATTCCGCTAACTATGGCTACACCTTC. The encoded protein is CASSHIHSANYGYTF.

For this clone: One end of the junction fails to match germline, which may point to a read error. The J gene is TRBJ2-3, the V gene TRBV10-3; D unclear. The CDR3 has 15 amino acids. Germline CDR1 is ENHRY and CDR2 is SYGVKD. The CDR3 DNA sequence: TGTGCCATCAGTCAGTCGTTATCTAGCACAGATACGCAGTATTTT. The encoded protein is CAISQSLSSTDTQYF.

The genes are TRBV6-5 and TRBJ2-7; TRBD2 matches at 8 bases. Germline CDR1 reads MNHEY; CDR2 reads SVGAGI. The CDR3 is 13 residues long. The V and J ends lost 6 bases and 3 bases, in that order; junction bases with no gene match: 4. In DNA, the CDR3 is TGTGCCAGCAGCCGGGGGGGCAGCTACGAGCAGTACTTC. Its translation is CASSRGGSYEQYF.

V is TRBV7-9 and J is TRBJ2-7; 9 nucleotides line up with TRBD1. The germline V gene encodes CDR1 SEHNR and CDR2 FQNEAQ (reference sequence). The CDR3 covers 15 residues. J lost 4 bases, V lost 5 bases, and 9 bases had no gene match. CDR3 DNA sequence: TGTGCCAGCAGCAGCCACCGGGACAGGGTTTACGAGCAGTACTTC. Its translation: CASSSHRDRVYEQYF.

This clone appeared once. This chain links TRBV6-5 with TRBJ1-3; D unclear. With 8 bases removed from V and 0 bases from J, the gap between germline ends came to 8 bases. This CDR3 comprises 13 residues. Germline values: CDR1 MNHEY, CDR2 SVGAGI. This CDR3 reads CASHTRSGNTIYF. The CDR3 bases are TGTGCCAGCCATACACGCTCTGGAAACACCATATATTTT.

Only a few counts were recorded for this clone. The chain couples TRBV6-6 to TRBJ1-5, with 10 bases that match TRBD1. Germline trimming cut 10 bases from V and 5 bases from J; bases unmatched to any gene: 5. The CDR3 runs 13 residues. Germline assignment: CDR1 MNHNY and CDR2 SVGAGI (reference sequence). CDR3 protein: CAIRDRGDQPQHF. CDR3 nucleotide sequence: TGTGCCATCCGGGACAGGGGTGATCAGCCCCAGCATTTT.

The chain carries TRBV18 and TRBJ2-4; possible D gene TRBD1, 6 bases. This CDR3 region has 16 residues. In germline, CDR1 is KGHSH, CDR2 LQKENI. Trimming cost V 3 bases and J 1 base, with 13 bases left between them. CDR3 in DNA: TGTGCCAGCTCACCTTCAGAGGGGGTGGCCAAAAACATTCAGTACTTC. It codes for CASSPSEGVAKNIQYF. The full variable domain, rest sourced from reference TRBV18 and TRBJ2-4, is NAGVMQNPRHLVRRRGQEARLRCSPMKGHSHVYWYRQLPEEGLKFMVYLQKENIIDESGMPKERFSAEFPKEGPSILRIQQVVRGDSAAYFCASSPSEGVAKNIQYFGAGTRLSVL.

The genes are TRBV11-2 and TRBJ2-1, with D maybe TRBD2 (5 bases). The CDR3 sequence is 15 residues long. V dropped 4 bases and J dropped 4 bases, with 14 bases sitting between them. Germline values: CDR1 SGHAT, CDR2 FQNNGV. CDR3 nucleotides: TGTGCCAGCAGCTACATTACGGGGATTTACAATGAGCAGTTCTTC. Protein sequence: CASSYITGIYNEQFF.

The chain has TRBV25-1 and TRBJ2-5; D possibly matches TRBD1 or TRBD2 (7 bases each). Trimming took 7 bases from V and 4 from J, leaving 19 bases between them. The CDR3 length is 15 residues. Germline CDR1 and CDR2: MGHDK and SYGVNS. The CDR3 sequence is CASTTGRGLGETQYF. DNA for the CDR3: TGTGCCAGCACGACAGGGAGGGGCTTGGGAGAGACCCAGTACTTC.

The CDR3 protein is CASSTTSGRKTDTQYF. Written as DNA, the CDR3 is TGTGCCAGCAGCACCACTAGCGGGAGAAAGACAGATACGCAGTATTTT. The rearrangement uses TRBV9 and TRBJ2-3; 11 bases map to TRBD2. Trimming removed 4 bases from V and 3 bases from J; junction bases left unmatched: 7. Germline V gene sequence: CDR1 SGDLS, CDR2 YYNGEE. This CDR3 is 16 amino acids long.

The V call is TRBV2, the J call TRBJ1-1; D remains unclear. CDR1 is SNHLY and CDR2 is FYNNEI in the germline V gene. V lost 6 bases and J 1 base, leaving 6 bases between the germline ends. The CDR3 spans 12 residues. The CDR3 nucleotides read TGTGCCAGCAGCGCACAGAACACTGAAGCTTTCTTT. It encodes CASSAQNTEAFF.

The J gene is TRBJ1-2, the V gene TRBV19; D is perhaps TRBD1 (6 bases). The CDR3 length is 13 residues. The V end was cut by 6 bases, the J end by 6 bases, with 14 bases between. Germline V gene data show CDR1 as LNHDA and CDR2 as SQIVND (reference sequence). The CDR3 nucleotides are TGTGCCAGTAGCAGGACAGTATTAGATGGCTACACCTTC. Its translation is CASSRTVLDGYTF.

About this clone itself: The identical CDR3 is also encoded by other nucleotide sequences in the sample. The rearrangement uses TRBV10-3 and TRBJ2-7, with 12 bases that match TRBD1. The CDR3 contains 14 residues. The V gene end was trimmed by 5 bases and the J gene end by 4 bases; junction bases not matched to a gene: 3. CDR1 is ENHRY, CDR2 SYGVKD, per germline. CDR3 DNA: TGTGCCATCAGTCCGGGACAGGGGGCTTACGAGCAGTACTTC. It specifies CAISPGQGAYEQYF.

V usage is TRBV25-1 and J usage is TRBJ2-1; 13 nucleotides match TRBD2. The length of the CDR3 is 18 residues. V shed 4 bases and J 7 bases; nucleotides not matched to a gene: 13. Germline CDR1 MGHDK, CDR2 SYGVNS. This CDR3 reads CASSATSGRDPRGNEQFF. The CDR3 DNA follows: TGTGCCAGCAGTGCCACTAGCGGGAGGGACCCGAGGGGGAATGAGCAGTTCTTC.

This clone was picked up one time. The chain joins TRBV7-6 to TRBJ2-1; D call uncertain. The CDR3 loop spans 12 amino acids. The V end was cut by 1 base, the J end by 5 bases, with 3 bases between. Germline V gene sequence: CDR1 SGHVS, CDR2 FNYEAQ. Here the CDR3 DNA reads TGTGCCAGCAGCTTAGGCGACAATGAGCAGTTCTTC. This gives the protein CASSLGDNEQFF.

This chain uses TRBV6-5 with TRBJ2-6; D gene ambiguous. The CDR3 runs to 13 residues. Germline CDR1 reads MNHEY; CDR2 reads SVGAGI. With 7 bases removed from V and 2 bases from J, the gap between germline ends came to 6 bases. CDR3 sequence (DNA): TGTGCCAGCACGACCCCTGGGGCCAACGTCCTGACTTTC. It codes for CASTTPGANVLTF.

The chain is built from TRBV11-2 and TRBJ1-1; 10 positions match TRBD1. The length of the CDR3 is 12 residues. Germline V lookup: CDR1 SGHAT, CDR2 FQNNGV. V was clipped by 6 bases and J by 8 bases; unmatched bases: 3. The CDR3, as DNA: TGTGCCAGCAGACGGGACAGGGGCGAAGCTTTCTTT. Protein product: CASRRDRGEAFF.